One and the same sample provided the 5 T cell receptor beta chains below, sequenced in a study of T cell responses to AZD1222 COVID-19 vaccine. Libraries were prepared by immunoSEQ multiplex PCR; TCRdb keeps only in-frame clonotypes and omits some of them. Counted here are approximately 180,000 clones, roughly 88% occurring once; the ten biggest clones make up about 7.2%. Material: peripheral blood, obtained on day 0 of AZD1222 vaccination. The receptors come from an adult in good health.

This clone occurred a few times. The conserved phenylalanine or tryptophan normally closing the CDR3 is absent here, so this likely arose from a read error. No DNA is shown, since the ends of the CDR3 on it are uncertain; the CDR3 is the one TCRdb lists. The chain employs TRBV3-1 (or the pseudogene TRBV3-2) and TRBJ1-2; the table names TRBD1, a call not compared with the DNA. Germline V gene lookup returns CDR1 LGHDT and CDR2 YNNKEL (reference sequence). The CDR3 is 11 residues long, ends included. The CDR3 spells CASSHNSGPFL.

The rearrangement links TRBV6-5 to TRBJ1-2, with 8 bases fitting TRBD1. This CDR3 is 13 amino acids long. Trimming at V came to 2 bases and at J to 8 bases, leaving 4 bases not matched to a gene. CDR1 MNHEY and CDR2 SVGAGI come from the germline V gene. This CDR3 reads CASSYRDRGGYTF. DNA of the CDR3: TGTGCCAGCAGTTACCGAGACAGGGGAGGCTACACCTTC.

This chain links TRBV18 with TRBJ2-5; D perhaps matches TRBD2 (6 bases). The CDR3 extends over 15 amino acids. Looked up from germline, CDR1 is KGHSH and CDR2 is LQKENI. Between the trimmed V and J ends, which lost 4 bases and 1 base, there was a span of 13 bases. CDR3: CASSRRRGSQETQYF. The CDR3 DNA reads as TGTGCCAGCTCACGTCGTCGGGGGTCCCAAGAGACCCAGTACTTC.

The chain has TRBV19 and TRBJ1-2, with TRBD1 matching over 7 bases. V lost 4 bases, J lost 1 base, and 3 bases stayed unmatched. The CDR3 is made up of 14 amino acids. The germline gives CDR1 LNHDA, CDR2 SQIVND (reference sequence). DNA for the CDR3: TGTGCCAGTAGTACGGACAGGATTAACTATGGCTACACCTTC. Residues: CASSTDRINYGYTF.

V gene TRBV19 combines with J gene TRBJ1-6; possibly TRBD1 for D (5 bases). The germline V gene has CDR1 LNHDA and CDR2 SQIVND (reference sequence). V dropped 9 bases and J dropped 1 base, with 10 bases sitting between them. CDR3 size: 14 residues. The CDR3 DNA is TGTGCCAGCAGGGCCCGGTCCTATAATTCACCCCTCCACTTT. The encoded protein is CASRARSYNSPLHF.